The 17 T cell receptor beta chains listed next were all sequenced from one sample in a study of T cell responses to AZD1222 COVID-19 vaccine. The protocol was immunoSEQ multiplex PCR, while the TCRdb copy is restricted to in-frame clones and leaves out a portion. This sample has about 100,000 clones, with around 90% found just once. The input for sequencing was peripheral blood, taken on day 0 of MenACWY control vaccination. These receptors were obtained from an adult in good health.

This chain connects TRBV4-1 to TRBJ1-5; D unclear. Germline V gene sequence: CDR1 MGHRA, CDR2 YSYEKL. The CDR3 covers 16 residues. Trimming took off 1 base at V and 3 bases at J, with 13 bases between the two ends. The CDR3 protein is CASSQANIGVNQPQHF. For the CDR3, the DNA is TGCGCCAGCAGCCAAGCGAACATTGGGGTCAATCAGCCCCAGCATTTT.

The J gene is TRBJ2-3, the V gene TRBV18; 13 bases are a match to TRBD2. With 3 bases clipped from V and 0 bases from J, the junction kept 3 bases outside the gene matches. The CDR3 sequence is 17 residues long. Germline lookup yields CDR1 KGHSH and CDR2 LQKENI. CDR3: CASSPGLAGRSTDTQYF. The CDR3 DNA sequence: TGTGCCAGCTCACCGGGACTAGCGGGGCGTAGCACAGATACGCAGTATTTT.

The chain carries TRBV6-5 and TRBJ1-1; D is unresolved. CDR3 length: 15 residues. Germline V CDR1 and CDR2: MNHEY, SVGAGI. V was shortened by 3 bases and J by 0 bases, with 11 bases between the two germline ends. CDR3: CASSYQSLMNTEAFF. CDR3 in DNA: TGTGCCAGCAGTTATCAGTCGCTAATGAACACTGAAGCTTTCTTT.

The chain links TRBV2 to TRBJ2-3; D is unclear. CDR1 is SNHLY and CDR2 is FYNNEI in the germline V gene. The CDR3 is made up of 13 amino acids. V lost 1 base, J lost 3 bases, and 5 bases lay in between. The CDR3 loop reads CASSEELTDTQYF. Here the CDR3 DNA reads TGTGCCAGCAGTGAAGAGTTGACAGATACGCAGTATTTT.

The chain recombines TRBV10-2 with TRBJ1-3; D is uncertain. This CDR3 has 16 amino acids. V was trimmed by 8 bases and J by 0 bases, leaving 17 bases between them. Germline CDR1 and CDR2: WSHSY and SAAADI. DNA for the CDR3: TGCGCCAGCGGCCCCGGGCCAGGCTTCTCTGGAAACACCATATATTTT. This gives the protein CASGPGPGFSGNTIYF.

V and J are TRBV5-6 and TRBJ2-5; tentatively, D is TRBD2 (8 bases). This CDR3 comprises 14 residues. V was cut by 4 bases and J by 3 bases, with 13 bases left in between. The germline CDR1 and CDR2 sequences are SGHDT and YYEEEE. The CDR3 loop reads CASSPGGTEETQYF. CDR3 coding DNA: TGTGCCAGCAGCCCGGGGGGGACAGAAGAGACCCAGTACTTC.

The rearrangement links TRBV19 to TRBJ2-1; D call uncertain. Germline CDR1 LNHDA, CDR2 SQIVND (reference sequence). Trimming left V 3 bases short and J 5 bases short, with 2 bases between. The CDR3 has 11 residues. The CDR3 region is CASSIHNEQFF. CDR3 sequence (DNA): TGTGCCAGTAGTATCCACAATGAGCAGTTCTTC.

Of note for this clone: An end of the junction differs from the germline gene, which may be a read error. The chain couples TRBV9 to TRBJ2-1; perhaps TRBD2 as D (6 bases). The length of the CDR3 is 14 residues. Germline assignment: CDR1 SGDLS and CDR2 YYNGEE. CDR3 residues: CTSSLGLGDNEQFF. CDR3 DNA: TGTACCAGCAGCTTGGGACTGGGGGACAATGAGCAGTTCTTC.

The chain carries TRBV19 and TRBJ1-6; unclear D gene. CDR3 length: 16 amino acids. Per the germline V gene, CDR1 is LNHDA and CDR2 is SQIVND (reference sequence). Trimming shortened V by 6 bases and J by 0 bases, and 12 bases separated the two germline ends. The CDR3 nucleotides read TGTGCCAGTAGCGACATTACGAGCTCCTATAATTCACCCCTCCACTTT. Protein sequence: CASSDITSSYNSPLHF.

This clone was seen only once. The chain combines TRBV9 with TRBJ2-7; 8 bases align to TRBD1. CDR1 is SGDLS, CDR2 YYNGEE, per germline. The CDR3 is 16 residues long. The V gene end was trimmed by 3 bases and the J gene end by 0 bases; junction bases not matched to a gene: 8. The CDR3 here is CASSDKDRASSYEQYF. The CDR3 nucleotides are TGTGCCAGCAGCGATAAGGACAGGGCAAGCTCCTACGAGCAGTACTTC. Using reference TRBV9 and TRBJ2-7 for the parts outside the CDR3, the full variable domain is DSGVTQTPKHLITATGQRVTLRCSPRSGDLSVYWYQQSLDQGLQFLIQYYNGEERAKGNILERFSAQQFPDLHSELNLSSLELGDSALYFCASSDKDRASSYEQYFGPGTRLTVT.

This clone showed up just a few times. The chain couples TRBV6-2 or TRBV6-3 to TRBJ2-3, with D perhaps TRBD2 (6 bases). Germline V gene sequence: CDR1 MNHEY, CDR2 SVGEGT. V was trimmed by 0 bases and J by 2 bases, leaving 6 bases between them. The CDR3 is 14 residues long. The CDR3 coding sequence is TGTGCCAGCAGTTACTCACTAGCCACAGATACGCAGTATTTT. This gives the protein CASSYSLATDTQYF.

The CDR3 protein is CSASPLARETQYF. The CDR3 bases are TGCAGTGCTAGTCCCCTAGCGAGGGAGACCCAGTACTTC. The chain links TRBV20-1 to TRBJ2-5; TRBD2 is a possible D gene (6 bases). The V end lost 3 bases, the J end lost 5 bases, and 13 bases lay between the germline ends. The V gene's germline CDR1 is DFQATT and CDR2 SNEGSKA (reference sequence). The CDR3 is made up of 13 amino acids.

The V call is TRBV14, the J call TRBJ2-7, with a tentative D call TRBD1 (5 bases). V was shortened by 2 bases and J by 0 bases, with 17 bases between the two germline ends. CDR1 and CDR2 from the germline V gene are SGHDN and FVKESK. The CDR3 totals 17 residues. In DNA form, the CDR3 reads TGTGCCAGCAGCCAAAAACTCCAGGGTAATAGCTCCTACGAGCAGTACTTC. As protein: CASSQKLQGNSSYEQYF.

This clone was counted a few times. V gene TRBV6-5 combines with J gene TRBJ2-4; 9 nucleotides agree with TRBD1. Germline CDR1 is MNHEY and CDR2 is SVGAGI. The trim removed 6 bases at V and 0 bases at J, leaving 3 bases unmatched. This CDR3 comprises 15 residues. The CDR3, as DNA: TGTGCCAGCAGGGGGACAGGGACAGCCAAAAACATTCAGTACTTC. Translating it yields CASRGTGTAKNIQYF.

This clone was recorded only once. The CDR3 sequence is CASSYPGQGAYEQYF. The CDR3 DNA follows: TGTGCCAGCAGTTACCCGGGACAGGGCGCCTACGAGCAGTACTTC. V gene TRBV6-2 or TRBV6-3 combines with J gene TRBJ2-7, with TRBD1 matching 9 bases. V dropped 2 bases and J dropped 2; count of bases not matched to a gene: 4. The germline CDR1 and CDR2 sequences are MNHEY and SVGEGT. The length of the CDR3 is 15 residues.

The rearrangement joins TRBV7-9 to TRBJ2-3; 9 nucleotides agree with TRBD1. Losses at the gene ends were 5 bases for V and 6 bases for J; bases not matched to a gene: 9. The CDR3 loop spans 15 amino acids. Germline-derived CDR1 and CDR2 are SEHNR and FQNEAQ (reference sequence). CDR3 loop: CASSLTTGGGDTQYF. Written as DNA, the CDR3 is TGTGCCAGCAGCCTAACAACAGGGGGCGGTGATACGCAGTATTTT.

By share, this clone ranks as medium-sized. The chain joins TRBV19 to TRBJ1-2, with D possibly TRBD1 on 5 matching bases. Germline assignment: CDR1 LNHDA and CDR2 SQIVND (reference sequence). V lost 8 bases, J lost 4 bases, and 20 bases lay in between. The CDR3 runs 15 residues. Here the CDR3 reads CASLETGFHLYGYTF. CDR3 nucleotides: TGTGCCAGTTTAGAAACAGGTTTTCACCTCTATGGCTACACCTTC.